What follows are 28 T cell receptor beta chains derived from one specimen sequenced in a study of CD8+ T cells in alopecia areata. RNA was isolated and reverse transcribed to cDNA, the sequencing template. Using immunoSEQ multiplex PCR, the repertoire was profiled, and TCRdb retains in-frame clones only, with some absent. The sample yields roughly 190,000 clones, 45% to 75% seen once. Treatment here: oral pan-JAK inhibitor, 5-10 mg twice daily. The sequenced sample was CD4+ T cells sorted from blood, obtained at week 4, from a patient treated with tofacitinib. All receptors derive from a human donor with alopecia areata.

The CDR3 reads CASTSTGRNTEAFF. For the CDR3, the DNA is TGTGCCAGCACCTCGACAGGACGGAACACTGAAGCTTTCTTT. The V call is TRBV6-1, the J call TRBJ1-1; the D gene is possibly TRBD1 (6 bases). Looked up from germline, CDR1 is MNHNS and CDR2 is SASEGT. V was trimmed by 7 bases and J by 1 base, leaving 13 bases between them. CDR3 length: 14 residues.

J is TRBJ2-7 and V is TRBV29-1, with D perhaps assigned TRBD1 or TRBD2 (5 bases each). Germline V gene sequence: CDR1 SQVTM, CDR2 ANQGSEA. Trimming shortened V by 4 bases and J by 1 base, and 14 bases separated the two germline ends. The CDR3 is 14 residues long. CDR3 nucleotides: TGCAGCGTTGCCCCGGACGGGACGTCCTACGAGCAGTACTTC. Translated: CSVAPDGTSYEQYF.

This chain uses TRBV30 with TRBJ1-1, with TRBD1 matching over 8 bases. This CDR3 is built from 14 residues. The germline gives CDR1 GTSNPN, CDR2 SVGIG (reference sequence). J gave up 6 bases and V 0 bases, and 6 bases lay outside the gene matches. The CDR3 loop reads CAWSVDRGRAEAFF. The CDR3, as DNA: TGTGCCTGGAGTGTAGACAGGGGACGGGCTGAAGCTTTCTTT.

The chain has TRBV6-5 and TRBJ1-5; D remains ambiguous. This CDR3 is 14 amino acids long. From germline, CDR1 is MNHEY and CDR2 SVGAGI. The V and J ends lost 2 bases and 1 base respectively, with 6 bases between them. In DNA, the CDR3 is TGTGCCAGCAGTTACGTGGGAAGCAATCAGCCCCAGCATTTT. Residues: CASSYVGSNQPQHF.

J is TRBJ1-1 and V is TRBV27, with D unresolved. V shed 0 bases and J shed 1 base, with 9 bases lying between them. The CDR3 covers 15 residues. The V gene's germline CDR1 is MNHEY and CDR2 SMNVEV (reference sequence). The CDR3 bases are TGTGCCAGCAGTTTATCTGGGCGTCGGAACACTGAAGCTTTCTTT. Residues: CASSLSGRRNTEAFF.

The rearrangement joins TRBV30 to TRBJ2-1, with D possibly matching TRBD2 (6 bases). This CDR3 contains 15 residues. V lost 2 bases to trimming and J lost 7 bases, with 18 bases between them. CDR1 and CDR2 (germline): GTSNPN, SVGIG (reference sequence). The CDR3 region has the DNA TGTGCCTGGAGTAGGGATGCGGGGCCAAGGAATGAGCAGTTCTTC. Its translation: CAWSRDAGPRNEQFF. Drawing the rest from reference TRBV30 and TRBJ2-1, the complete variable domain is SQTIHQWPATLVQPVGSPLSLECTVEGTSNPNLYWYRQAAGRGLQLLFYSVGIGQISSEVPQNLSASRPQDRQFILSSKKLLLSDSGFYLCAWSRDAGPRNEQFFGPGTRLTVL.

The CDR3 region is CATSRESFNYEQYF. The DNA of the CDR3 is TGTGCCACCAGCAGAGAATCCTTTAATTACGAGCAGTACTTC. The V call is TRBV15, the J call TRBJ2-7; the D is unclear. The CDR3 length is 14 residues. With 0 bases removed from V and 4 bases from J, the gap between germline ends came to 10 bases. Germline V gene data show CDR1 as LNHNV and CDR2 as YYDKDF (reference sequence).

The V gene is TRBV25-1, the J gene TRBJ1-5; D is uncertain. Trimming removed 3 bases from V and 2 bases from J, with 5 bases in between. Germline V lookup: CDR1 MGHDK, CDR2 SYGVNS. The CDR3 sequence is 13 residues long. CDR3 sequence (DNA): TGTGCCAGCAGTGAGGCAGGCAATCAGCCCCAGCATTTT. Protein product: CASSEAGNQPQHF.

V usage is TRBV29-1 and J usage is TRBJ1-1; the D is unclear. This CDR3 contains 11 residues. The germline V gene has CDR1 SQVTM and CDR2 ANQGSEA. V was pared by 7 bases and J by 7 bases, with 13 bases between. This CDR3 reads CSARWESEAFF. CDR3 bases: TGCAGCGCCCGCTGGGAGAGTGAAGCTTTCTTT. Combining the CDR3 with reference TRBV29-1 and TRBJ1-1 gives the whole variable domain SAVISQKPSRDICQRGTSLTIQCQVDSQVTMMFWYRQQPGQSLTLIATANQGSEATYESGFVIDKFPISRPNLTFSTLTVSNMSPEDSSIYLCSARWESEAFFGQGTRLTVV.

This clone was observed a handful of times. The V call is TRBV6-5, the J call TRBJ1-3; D unresolved. There are 12 residues in the CDR3. Germline-derived CDR1 and CDR2 are MNHEY and SVGAGI. V was pared by 6 bases and J by 10 bases, with 13 bases between. CDR3 in DNA: TGTGCCAGCAGCCAGGACGGATCTACCATATATTTT. This translates into CASSQDGSTIYF.

J is TRBJ2-2 and V is TRBV30; 10 nucleotides line up with TRBD1. The CDR3 length is 14 residues. Trimming cost V 5 bases and J 0 bases; bases outside gene matches: 0. Looked up from germline, CDR1 is GTSNPN and CDR2 is SVGIG (reference sequence). CDR3 sequence: CAWDRGPNTGELFF. In DNA, the CDR3 is TGTGCCTGGGACAGGGGGCCGAACACCGGGGAGCTGTTTTTT.

The J gene is TRBJ2-1, the V gene TRBV30; D tentatively fits TRBD1 or TRBD2 (5 bases each). CDR1 is GTSNPN, CDR2 SVGIG, per germline (reference sequence). The CDR3 contains 16 residues. V lost 0 bases and J lost 5, with 17 bases in between. DNA for the CDR3: TGTGCCTGGAGTGTACTTCCCCCCCGAGGGGACAATGAGCAGTTCTTC. It is translated as CAWSVLPPRGDNEQFF.

This rearrangement joins TRBV29-1 to TRBJ1-1; D is ambiguous. Germline V gene sequence: CDR1 SQVTM, CDR2 ANQGSEA. This CDR3 comprises 12 residues. The V and J ends lost 7 bases and 1 base respectively, with 10 bases between them. CDR3 in DNA: TGCAGCGGGGAGGCTCCGAACACTGAAGCTTTCTTT. As protein: CSGEAPNTEAFF.

There are a few counts of this clone. This chain's CDR3 is CSVTRISTGELFF. The CDR3 region has the DNA TGCAGCGTTACCCGGATAAGCACCGGGGAGCTGTTTTTT. J is TRBJ2-2 and V is TRBV29-1, with no clear D. The CDR3 has 13 residues. V was clipped by 5 bases and J by 4 bases, with 11 bases between them. In germline, CDR1 is SQVTM, CDR2 ANQGSEA.

This clone was detected only a few times. This chain links TRBV5-1 with TRBJ1-2; possible D gene TRBD1, 5 bases. Per the germline V gene, CDR1 is SGHRS and CDR2 is YFSETQ. V was cut by 1 base and J by 2 bases, with 6 bases left in between. The CDR3 covers 13 residues. This chain's CDR3 is CASSLSGNYGYTF. The DNA for the CDR3 is TGCGCCAGCAGCTTGTCAGGGAACTATGGCTACACCTTC.

In its sample, this clone was seen once. The V gene is TRBV30, the J gene TRBJ1-2; D gene uncertain. The CDR3 covers 13 residues. The V end lost 5 bases, the J end lost 6 bases, and 16 bases lay between the germline ends. Germline V gene lookup returns CDR1 GTSNPN and CDR2 SVGIG (reference sequence). The chain's CDR3 is CAWRAGFMDGYTF. In DNA form, the CDR3 reads TGTGCCTGGCGCGCGGGGTTCATGGATGGCTACACCTTC.

The V call is TRBV2, the J call TRBJ1-1, with D maybe TRBD1 (6 bases). V was cut by 4 bases and J by 5 bases, with 11 bases left in between. The CDR3 spans 13 residues. Germline CDR1 reads SNHLY; CDR2 reads FYNNEI. The CDR3 bases are TGTGCCAGCAGTGTCACAGGGAGGACTGAAGCTTTCTTT. Translation: CASSVTGRTEAFF.

The rearrangement links TRBV2 to TRBJ2-5; TRBD2 aligns across 10 bases. J gave up 2 bases and V 3 bases, and 6 bases lay outside the gene matches. From germline, CDR1 is SNHLY and CDR2 FYNNEI. This CDR3 is 16 amino acids long. CDR3 sequence: CASSDLAGERQETQYF. CDR3 nucleotide sequence: TGTGCCAGCAGTGACCTAGCGGGGGAAAGGCAAGAGACCCAGTACTTC.

This sequence joins TRBV29-1 and TRBJ2-5; the D call may be TRBD1 or TRBD2 (5 bases each). CDR1 and CDR2 (germline): SQVTM, ANQGSEA. The CDR3 has 13 amino acids. The V gene lost 4 bases and the J gene lost 5 bases, with 14 bases spanning the gap. The CDR3 sequence: CSVVRRGRETQYF. CDR3 DNA: TGCAGCGTTGTTCGACGGGGCCGGGAGACCCAGTACTTC.

This clone was detected only a few times. This chain joins TRBV18 and TRBJ2-1; the match to TRBD1 covers 8 bases. The CDR3 loop spans 14 amino acids. Per germline, CDR1 KGHSH and CDR2 LQKENI. V trimming: 4 bases; J trimming: 5 bases; junction bases outside the gene matches: 4. CDR3 DNA sequence: TGTGCCAGCTCACTGGGACAGGCAAACAATGAGCAGTTCTTC. Translated: CASSLGQANNEQFF.

There are a few counts of this clone. The germline gene is not matched at one end of the junction; a read error may be the cause. The chain carries TRBV6-5 and TRBJ1-2, with 7 bases that match TRBD1. Germline CDR1 reads MNHEY; CDR2 reads SVGAGI. This CDR3 contains 12 residues. The CDR3 is CAISEQGNGYTF. The DNA for the CDR3 is TGTGCCATCAGTGAACAGGGGAACGGCTACACCTTC.

This chain connects TRBV20-1 to TRBJ1-2; D is undetermined. The V gene lost 6 bases and the J gene lost 0 bases, with 5 bases spanning the gap. Per germline, CDR1 DFQATT and CDR2 SNEGSKA (reference sequence). This CDR3 is built from 11 residues. The CDR3 sequence: CSAVANYGYTF. The CDR3, as DNA: TGCAGTGCCGTAGCTAACTATGGCTACACCTTC.

CDR3 sequence: CASSQADRVASSNYGYTF. The CDR3 DNA reads as TGCGCCAGCAGCCAAGCTGACAGGGTTGCTTCTTCTAACTATGGCTACACCTTC. The V and J genes are TRBV4-3 and TRBJ1-2, with 7 positions matching TRBD1. CDR3 length: 18 amino acids. Germline values: CDR1 LGHNA, CDR2 YSLEER. V dropped 1 base and J dropped 0; count of bases not matched to a gene: 11.

The genes are TRBV9 and TRBJ2-3; D is uncertain. This CDR3 contains 12 residues. Trimming pared 0 bases from V and 5 bases from J, leaving 4 bases between. Germline-derived CDR1 and CDR2 are SGDLS and YYNGEE. CDR3 loop: CASSVVGDTQYF. The CDR3, as DNA: TGTGCCAGCAGCGTAGTGGGAGATACGCAGTATTTT.

This clone has just a few counts. The rearrangement links TRBV11-3 to TRBJ2-5; D is unresolved. Germline values: CDR1 SGHNT, CDR2 YENEEA. This CDR3 comprises 15 residues. V dropped 1 base and J dropped 1 base, with 10 bases sitting between them. The CDR3 sequence is CASSLGLGSQETQYF. For the CDR3, the DNA is TGTGCCAGCAGCTTAGGGTTGGGCTCCCAAGAGACCCAGTACTTC.

The chain has TRBV27 and TRBJ2-7; maybe TRBD1 (6 bases). CDR3 length: 14 amino acids. CDR1 is MNHEY, CDR2 SMNVEV, per germline (reference sequence). V dropped 4 bases and J dropped 11 bases, with 21 bases sitting between them. The CDR3 loop is CASSSGTTPVGEYF. The CDR3 DNA follows: TGTGCCAGCAGTTCCGGGACAACCCCCGTCGGAGAGTACTTC.

The chain employs TRBV7-2 and TRBJ2-5; D unresolved. V was clipped by 3 bases and J by 4 bases, with 6 bases between them. The CDR3 contains 12 residues. CDR1 SGHTA and CDR2 FQGNSA come from the germline V gene. CDR3 amino acids: CASSLQLETQYF. CDR3 in DNA: TGTGCCAGCAGCTTGCAGCTAGAGACCCAGTACTTC.

V gene TRBV9 combines with J gene TRBJ1-2; 12 bases are shared with TRBD1. Per germline, CDR1 SGDLS and CDR2 YYNGEE. CDR3 size: 16 residues. The junction had 13 bases not matched to a gene; V was cut back by 0 bases and J by 13 bases. The CDR3: CASSVGSSGTGGYRTF. CDR3 sequence (DNA): TGTGCCAGCAGCGTAGGGTCAAGTGGGACAGGGGGCTACCGCACCTTC.